This TCR beta chain was identified during a study of blood T cell repertoires in COVID-19. At the level of the study: Researchers got acute and convalescent COVID-19 samples from the United States, Italy and Spain. The cDNA or gDNA used as material had been derived from T cells, B-cell-depleted T cells, or PBMCs.

Enrolment of Seattle patients took place during active infection, and they were followed longitudinally. In the original processing: Amplifying reference gene primers gave estimates of nucleated cell counts. Libraries were prepared by immunoSEQ multiplex PCR; TCRdb keeps only in-frame clonotypes and omits some of them. V, J and clone size reflect that table, while D and trimming were determined from the DNA. Of 400,000 to 450,000 clones listed, approximately 90% are singletons. Germline CDR1 and CDR2: SGHAT and FQDESV (reference sequence). Losses at the gene ends were 5 bases for V and 7 bases for J; bases not matched to a gene: 11. The CDR3 consists of 15 residues.

The sequence was collected from a man between 18 and 29 years old with COVID-19, enrolled during active disease. This chain uses TRBV11-1 with TRBJ2-3; 8 bases fit TRBD2. Sequenced sample: peripheral blood. The CDR3 nucleotides are TGTGCCAGCAGCCCCTTACGGGAGGGACTGAATACGCAGTATTTT. Protein sequence: CASSPLREGLNTQYF.